A selection of T cell receptor beta chains follows, all from one sample in a study of cytomegalovirus exposure and HLA in healthy donors. Assay: immunoSEQ multiplex PCR; the TCRdb copy retains only in-frame clones and omits some. The sample includes 100,000 to 120,000 clones, 60% to 85% of them seen just once. Sequenced: PBMCs. The receptors derive from a woman under 40 in good health and CMV-seronegative. The CDR3 runs from the conserved cysteine through the conserved F or W.

>TRBV9|TRBJ2-3
CASSPWTGGTDTQYF
>TRBV7-8|TRBJ1-6
CASSSRTGGPRSPLHF
>TRBV18|TRBJ2-1
CASSRTESSYNEQFF
>TRBV10-3|TRBJ1-5
CAISKYRVQPQHF
>TRBV9|TRBJ1-1
CASSVDGGRNTEAFF
>TRBV19|TRBJ2-3
CASSVPGHVRKYF
>TRBV18|TRBJ1-1
CASSPRGFATEAFF
>TRBV19|TRBJ1-2
CASRLTGGYTF
>TRBV7-9|TRBJ1-1
CASSLGLQGAEAFF
>TRBV7-8|TRBJ2-6
CASSLAFERVGGANVLTF
>TRBV19|TRBJ2-7
CASSPAGSAYEQYF
>TRBV29-1|TRBJ2-5
CSGEVAGWETQYF
>TRBV13|TRBJ2-7
CASSPGTGRPYEQYF
>TRBV23-1|TRBJ2-7
CASSQSAGVQGPYEQYF
>TRBV2|TRBJ1-5
CASNPRSNQPQHF
>TRBV25-1|TRBJ2-1
CAARTSGRNNEQFF
>TRBV10-3|TRBJ1-5
CAMGRGSGQPQHF
>TRBV11-2|TRBJ1-5
CASSLAGGNWQPQHF
>TRBV20-1|TRBJ2-5
CSAPRLETQYF
>TRBV27|TRBJ2-5
CASSRGFSREQYF
>TRBV5-6|TRBJ2-2
CASSLQNTGELFF
>TRBV15|TRBJ1-6
CATSEGRSSPLHF
>TRBV7-6|TRBJ2-1
CASSRGLSGGYNEQFF
>TRBV7-2|TRBJ1-5
CASSQQGTGGQPQHF
>TRBV5-4|TRBJ2-3
CASSLKGGADTQYF
>TRBV9|TRBJ2-7
CASSVVGTSNLYEQYF
>TRBV9|TRBJ1-2
CASSAGGHGYTF
>TRBV7-2|TRBJ1-6
CASSPESSYNSPLHF
>TRBV10-2|TRBJ2-5
CASSKSGAGETQYF
>TRBV4-3|TRBJ2-2
CASSQGQGLNTGELFF
>TRBV7-8|TRBJ2-5
CASSLAPYRGLRETQYF
>TRBV28|TRBJ2-1
CASSSPGERGGYNEQFF
>TRBV7-9|TRBJ2-2
CASSTPDRNTGELFF
>TRBV5-1|TRBJ2-3
CASSPRTSGTGTQYF
>TRBV14|TRBJ1-6
CASSPGQGVGSPLHF
>TRBV14|TRBJ2-7
CASSQVQANEQYF
>TRBV30|TRBJ1-5
CAWSVKGGAGNQPQHF
>TRBV6-6|TRBJ2-7
CASSYTGTPGTYEQYF